These 16 T cell receptor beta chains were sequenced from one sample in a study of cytomegalovirus exposure and HLA in healthy donors. The PCR made use of 60 Vbeta and 13 Jbeta primers. Measured with immunoSEQ multiplex PCR; TCRdb has only the in-frame clones, and not every one. In the table there are approximately 82,000 clones, roughly 79% of which are singletons. The sequenced sample was PBMCs. The source of these receptors is a man aged 40-55 years in good health and CMV-seronegative.

The chain has TRBV7-3 and TRBJ2-6; D is unresolved. The CDR3 extends over 14 amino acids. V gave up 7 bases and J gave up 0 bases, with 7 bases separating them. Germline CDR1 and CDR2: SGHTA and FQGTGA. CDR3 coding DNA: TGTGCCAGCACGCAGTCCTCTGGGGCCAACGTCCTGACTTTC. Protein sequence: CASTQSSGANVLTF.

This clone has just one count. This chain connects TRBV28 to TRBJ1-5; the D gene is possibly TRBD1 (5 bases). Germline CDR1 reads MDHEN; CDR2 reads SYDVKM. The V end lost 5 bases, the J end lost 3 bases, and 11 bases lay between the germline ends. This CDR3 is built from 14 residues. The CDR3 region is CASSPGWINQPQHF. The CDR3 DNA is TGTGCCAGCAGTCCAGGGTGGATCAATCAGCCCCAGCATTTT.

V gene TRBV27 combines with J gene TRBJ2-1; D is perhaps TRBD1 (5 bases). The length of the CDR3 is 11 residues. Per the germline V gene, CDR1 is MNHEY and CDR2 is SMNVEV (reference sequence). V shed 5 bases and J shed 7 bases, with 6 bases lying between them. The DNA of the CDR3 is TGTGCCAGCAGTCACAGGAATGAGCAGTTCTTC. Its protein product is CASSHRNEQFF.

The table lists this clone with a few counts. This chain links TRBV18 with TRBJ2-1; TRBD2 matches 12 bases. The V gene end was trimmed by 2 bases and the J gene end by 7 bases; junction bases not matched to a gene: 6. Per the germline V gene, CDR1 is KGHSH and CDR2 is LQKENI. This CDR3 contains 16 residues. The CDR3 DNA is TGTGCCAGCTCACCAAGGCTAGCGGGAGGGAAAAATGAGCAGTTCTTC. It codes for CASSPRLAGGKNEQFF.

The V and J genes are TRBV7-9 and TRBJ2-6; D ambiguous. Looked up from germline, CDR1 is SEHNR and CDR2 is FQNEAQ (reference sequence). The CDR3 is 16 residues long. V was cut by 3 bases and J by 0 bases, with 9 bases left in between. In nucleotides, the CDR3 is TGTGCCAGCAGCTTGGTCCTTAGCTCTGGGGCCAACGTCCTGACTTTC. It specifies CASSLVLSSGANVLTF.

This chain connects TRBV28 to TRBJ2-7; no reliable D call. V was shortened by 7 bases and J by 6 bases, with 16 bases between the two germline ends. Germline V gene data show CDR1 as MDHEN and CDR2 as SYDVKM. The CDR3 contains 13 residues. CDR3 region: CASTSQELIEQYF. The CDR3 region has the DNA TGTGCCAGCACCTCCCAGGAACTGATCGAGCAGTACTTC.

The rearrangement uses TRBV6-5 and TRBJ2-1, with 10 nucleotides matching TRBD1. Trimming cost V 6 bases and J 6 bases; bases outside gene matches: 8. This CDR3 comprises 15 residues. Germline-derived CDR1 and CDR2 are MNHEY and SVGAGI. CDR3 amino acids: CASRGQGNLGNEQFF. CDR3 DNA: TGTGCCAGCAGGGGACAGGGGAACTTGGGCAATGAGCAGTTCTTC.

This clone was detected a few times. The V and J genes are TRBV2 and TRBJ2-5, with 7 bases that match TRBD2. The CDR3 contains 14 residues. V was clipped by 0 bases and J by 4 bases; unmatched bases: 2. Germline assignment: CDR1 SNHLY and CDR2 FYNNEI. The CDR3 DNA reads TGTGCCAGCAGTGAAGCGGGAGGGACAGAGACCCAGTACTTC. Its translation: CASSEAGGTETQYF.

The chain recombines TRBV4-1 with TRBJ2-2, with 7 bases matching TRBD2. This CDR3 spans 17 amino acids. Trimming took 2 bases from V and 2 from J; bases not matched to a gene: 8. In germline, CDR1 is MGHRA, CDR2 YSYEKL. CDR3: CASSQRSGLDNTGELFF. The CDR3, as DNA: TGCGCCAGCAGCCAAAGAAGTGGACTAGACAACACCGGGGAGCTGTTTTTT.

The rearrangement uses TRBV27 and TRBJ2-7; D might be TRBD1 (6 bases). The V gene's germline CDR1 is MNHEY and CDR2 SMNVEV (reference sequence). The CDR3 sequence is 12 residues long. V was cut by 6 bases and J by 4 bases, with 10 bases left in between. The chain's CDR3 is CASRSQGYEQYF. In nucleotides, the CDR3 is TGTGCCAGCAGGTCGCAGGGGTACGAGCAGTACTTC.

The CDR3 DNA reads as TGTGCCAGCAGCATACAGGGGGCCGCTGAAGCTTTCTTT. Residues: CASSIQGAAEAFF. The chain couples TRBV6-5 to TRBJ1-1; 9 bases align to TRBD1. Germline lookup yields CDR1 MNHEY and CDR2 SVGAGI. There are 13 residues in the CDR3. Trimming took 6 bases from V and 6 from J; bases not matched to a gene: 5.

In regard to this clone: At one of its ends the junction is not consistent with the germline gene, which may arise from a read error. This chain links TRBV7-7 with TRBJ2-2, with TRBD2 identical over 8 bases. Germline-derived CDR1 and CDR2 are SSHAT and FNYEAQ (reference sequence). This CDR3 has 19 residues. CDR3: CASSLAPGYSGVNTGELFF. CDR3 DNA: TGTGCTAGCAGCTTAGCGCCGGGATATAGCGGGGTAAACACCGGGGAGCTGTTTTTT.

J is TRBJ2-7 and V is TRBV5-1; 7 positions match TRBD2. The CDR3 spans 12 residues. CDR1 is SGHRS and CDR2 is YFSETQ in the germline V gene. With V trimmed by 7 bases and J by 6 bases, 7 bases remained unmatched. Here the CDR3 reads CASGGGNGEQYF. The CDR3 DNA follows: TGCGCCAGCGGGGGAGGGAATGGCGAGCAGTACTTC.

This chain connects TRBV2 to TRBJ1-5; 8 nucleotides line up with TRBD1. The CDR3 sequence is 14 residues long. V shed 4 bases and J 5 bases; nucleotides not matched to a gene: 4. The germline V gene encodes CDR1 SNHLY and CDR2 FYNNEI. The CDR3 loop reads CASSGGQGYQPQHF. The CDR3 DNA sequence: TGTGCCAGCAGTGGAGGACAGGGCTATCAGCCCCAGCATTTT.

V usage is TRBV2 and J usage is TRBJ2-1; tentative D call: TRBD2 (5 bases). V lost 5 bases and J lost 1, with 15 bases in between. This CDR3 comprises 16 residues. Germline CDR1 is SNHLY and CDR2 is FYNNEI. CDR3 DNA sequence: TGTGCCAGCAGTTTTTCCGAAGCGGATTCCTACAATGAGCAGTTCTTC. Translated: CASSFSEADSYNEQFF. Combining the CDR3 with reference TRBV2 and TRBJ2-1 gives the whole variable domain EPEVTQTPSHQVTQMGQEVILRCVPISNHLYFYWYRQILGQKVEFLVSFYNNEISEKSEIFDDQFSVERPDGSNFTLKIRSTKLEDSAMYFCASSFSEADSYNEQFFGPGTRLTVL.

V and J are TRBV19 and TRBJ1-3; 7 bases align to TRBD1. The CDR3 has 17 amino acids. V was clipped by 3 bases and J by 0 bases; unmatched bases: 8. The V gene's germline CDR1 is LNHDA and CDR2 SQIVND (reference sequence). In DNA, the CDR3 is TGTGCCAGTAGTATCTTTCAGGGGGATAGCTCTGGAAACACCATATATTTT. Translation: CASSIFQGDSSGNTIYF.